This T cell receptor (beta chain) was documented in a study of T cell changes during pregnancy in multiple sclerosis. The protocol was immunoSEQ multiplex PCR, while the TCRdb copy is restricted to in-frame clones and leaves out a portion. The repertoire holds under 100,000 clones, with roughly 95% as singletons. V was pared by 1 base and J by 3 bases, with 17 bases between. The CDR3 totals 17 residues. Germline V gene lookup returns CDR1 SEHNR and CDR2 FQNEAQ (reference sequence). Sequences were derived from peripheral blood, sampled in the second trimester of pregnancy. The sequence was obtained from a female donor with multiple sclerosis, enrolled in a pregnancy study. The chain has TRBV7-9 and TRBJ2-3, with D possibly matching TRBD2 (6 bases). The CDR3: CASSLGSGSSRTDTQYF. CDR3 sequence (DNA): TGTGCCAGCAGCTTAGGGTCCGGGAGTAGTAGAACAGATACGCAGTATTTT.